This T cell receptor (beta chain) is from a study of T-cell memory formation after mild COVID-19. Whole-study results and caveats: Contracting CD8+ clones were enriched in EMRA, CD4+ mainly in CM and EM.

To note about this clonotype: The antigen is not known.

TCRdb processed the 5' RACE reads anew with MiXCR; each CDR3 protein has one entry. Altogether 580,000 or so distinct CDR3 sequences are present, roughly a sixth being singletons, with the ten largest covering around 8.1%. V was pared by 0 bases and J by 9 bases, with 10 bases of the junction left unmatched. CDR1 SNHLY and CDR2 FYNNEI come from the germline V gene. CDR3 size: 17 residues. The specimen was PBMCs or a T cell subset sorted from them (not recorded which). The chain recombines TRBV2 with TRBJ2-3, with TRBD2 matching 12 bases. The clonotype was recovered from an adult woman who had mild COVID-19 (a few samples of this study predate the infection). Cell type and time point are not known. CDR3 protein: CASSEASLAGGLDTQYF. CDR3 DNA: TGTGCCAGCAGTGAAGCAAGTCTAGCGGGAGGGCTGGACACGCAGTATTTT. Filled out from reference TRBV2 and TRBJ2-3, the complete variable domain reads EPEVTQTPSHQVTQMGQEVILRCVPISNHLYFYWYRQILGQKVEFLVSFYNNEISEKSEIFDDQFSVERPDGSNFTLKIRSTKLEDSAMYFCASSEASLAGGLDTQYFGPGTRLTVL.